This section outlines one T cell receptor (beta chain) sequence together with its context. The data were produced by immunoSEQ multiplex PCR, yet TCRdb's version contains in-frame clones alone and is incomplete. The table has around 400,000 clones, around four fifths seen once. Treatment defined: around 19 received Ad26.COV2.S at low or high dose, single or two shots; 5 received placebo; per-sample allocation not given. Sampling was performed 63 days after the first vaccine or placebo injection. The sample comes from a study of Ad26.COV2.S vaccination and SARS-CoV-2 variants. Trimming removed 0 bases at V and 5 bases at J, with 13 bases between. The CDR3 runs to 16 residues. CDR1 is LGHNT and CDR2 is FRNRAP in the germline V gene.

Sequences were derived from peripheral blood, sampled in a trial of Ad26.COV2.S vaccine versus placebo. The rearrangement joins TRBV12-5 to TRBJ2-2; D may be TRBD1 (6 bases). The source is a person aged 18-60 years who received the Ad26.COV2.S COVID-19 vaccine or a placebo. CDR3: CASGLVLGRGTGELFF. CDR3 DNA: TGTGCTAGTGGTTTGGTATTGGGCAGGGGTACCGGGGAGCTGTTTTTT.